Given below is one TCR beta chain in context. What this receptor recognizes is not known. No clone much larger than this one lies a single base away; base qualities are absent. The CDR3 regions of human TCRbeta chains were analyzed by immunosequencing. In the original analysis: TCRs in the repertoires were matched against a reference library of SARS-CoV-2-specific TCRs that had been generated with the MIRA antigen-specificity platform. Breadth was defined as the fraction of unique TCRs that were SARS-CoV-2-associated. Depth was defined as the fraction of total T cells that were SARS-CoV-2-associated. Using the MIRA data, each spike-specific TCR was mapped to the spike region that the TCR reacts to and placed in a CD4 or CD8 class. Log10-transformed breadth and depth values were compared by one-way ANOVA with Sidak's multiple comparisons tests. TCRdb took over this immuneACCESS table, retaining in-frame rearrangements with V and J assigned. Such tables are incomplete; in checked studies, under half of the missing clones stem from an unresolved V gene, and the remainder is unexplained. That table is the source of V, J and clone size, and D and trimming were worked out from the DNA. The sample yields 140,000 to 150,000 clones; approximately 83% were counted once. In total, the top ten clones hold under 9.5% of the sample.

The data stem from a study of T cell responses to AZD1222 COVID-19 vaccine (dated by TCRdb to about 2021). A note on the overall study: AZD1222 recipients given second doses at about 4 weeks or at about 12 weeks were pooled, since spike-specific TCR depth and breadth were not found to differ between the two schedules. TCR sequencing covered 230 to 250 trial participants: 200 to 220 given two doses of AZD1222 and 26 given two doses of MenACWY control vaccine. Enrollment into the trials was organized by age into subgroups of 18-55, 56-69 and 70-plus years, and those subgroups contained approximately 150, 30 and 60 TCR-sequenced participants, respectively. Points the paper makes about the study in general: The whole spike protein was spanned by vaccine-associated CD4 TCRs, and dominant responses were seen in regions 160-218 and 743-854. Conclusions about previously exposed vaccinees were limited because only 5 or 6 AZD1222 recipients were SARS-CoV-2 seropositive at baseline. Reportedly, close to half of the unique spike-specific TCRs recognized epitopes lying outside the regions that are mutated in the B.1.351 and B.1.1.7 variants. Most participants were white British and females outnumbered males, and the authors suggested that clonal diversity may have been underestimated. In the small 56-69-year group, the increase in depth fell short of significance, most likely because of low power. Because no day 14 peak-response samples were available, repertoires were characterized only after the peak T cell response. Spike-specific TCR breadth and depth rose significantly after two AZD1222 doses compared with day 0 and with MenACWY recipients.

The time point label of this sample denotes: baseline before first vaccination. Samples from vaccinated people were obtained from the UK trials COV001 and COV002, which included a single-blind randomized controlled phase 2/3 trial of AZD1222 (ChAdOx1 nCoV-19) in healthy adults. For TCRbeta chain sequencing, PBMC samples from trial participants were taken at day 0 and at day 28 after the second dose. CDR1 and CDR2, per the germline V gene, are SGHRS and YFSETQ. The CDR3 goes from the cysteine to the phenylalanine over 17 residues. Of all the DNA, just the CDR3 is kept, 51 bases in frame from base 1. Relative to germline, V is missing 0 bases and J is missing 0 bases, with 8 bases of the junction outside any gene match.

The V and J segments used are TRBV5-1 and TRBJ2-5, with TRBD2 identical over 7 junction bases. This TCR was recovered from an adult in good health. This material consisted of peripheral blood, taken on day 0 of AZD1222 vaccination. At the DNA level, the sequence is TGCGCCAGCAGCTTGGGTGCTAGCGGATCCTACCAAGAGACCCAGTACTTC. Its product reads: CASSLGASGSYQETQYF.